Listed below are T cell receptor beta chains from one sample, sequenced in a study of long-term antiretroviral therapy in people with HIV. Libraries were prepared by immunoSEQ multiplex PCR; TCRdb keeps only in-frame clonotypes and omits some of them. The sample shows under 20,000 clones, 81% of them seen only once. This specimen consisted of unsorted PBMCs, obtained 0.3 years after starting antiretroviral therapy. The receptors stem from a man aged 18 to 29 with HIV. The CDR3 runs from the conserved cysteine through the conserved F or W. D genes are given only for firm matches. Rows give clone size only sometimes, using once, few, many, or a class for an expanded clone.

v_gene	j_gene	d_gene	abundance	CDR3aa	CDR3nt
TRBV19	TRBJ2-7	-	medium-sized	CASSIVGVPGYYEQYF	TGTGCCAGTAGTATAGTGGGGGTCCCGGGATACTACGAGCAGTACTTC
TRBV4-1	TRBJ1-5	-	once	CASGGTEHSNQPQHF	TGCGCCAGCGGAGGGACTGAACATAGCAATCAGCCCCAGCATTTT
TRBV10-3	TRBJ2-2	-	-	CANGGVTGELFF	TGTGCCAACGGGGGTGTCACCGGGGAGCTGTTTTTT
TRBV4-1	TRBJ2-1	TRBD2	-	CASSQPILQAAGGKEEQFF	TGCGCCAGCAGCCAACCCATCTTGCAGGCCGCGGGGGGAAAGGAGGAGCAGTTCTTC
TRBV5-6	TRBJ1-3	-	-	CASSFVHSSSGNTIYF	TGTGCCAGCAGCTTCGTACACTCGAGCTCTGGAAACACCATATATTTT
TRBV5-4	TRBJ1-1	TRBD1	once	CAGGQTGGKTEAFF	TGTGCCGGAGGACAAACAGGGGGCAAAACTGAAGCTTTCTTT
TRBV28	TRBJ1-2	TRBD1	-	CASSSPGTANYGYTF	TGTGCCAGCAGTTCCCCCGGGACAGCTAACTATGGCTACACCTTC
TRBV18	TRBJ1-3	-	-	CASSPQGSSGNTIYF	TGTGCCAGCTCCCCACAGGGTTCGTCTGGAAACACCATATATTTT
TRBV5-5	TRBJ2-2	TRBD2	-	CASSWEGLANTGELFF	TGTGCCAGCAGCTGGGAGGGACTCGCGAACACCGGGGAGCTGTTTTTT
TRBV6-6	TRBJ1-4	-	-	CASSYYRTDANEKLFF	TGTGCCAGCAGTTACTACCGGACAGACGCTAATGAAAAACTGTTTTTT
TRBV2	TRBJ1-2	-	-	CASGADSNYGYTF	TGTGCCAGCGGGGCCGATTCTAACTATGGCTACACCTTC
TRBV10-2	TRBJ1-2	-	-	CASSEYINPGRSHGYTF	TGCGCCAGCAGTGAGTACATAAACCCGGGTAGGAGCCATGGCTACACCTTC
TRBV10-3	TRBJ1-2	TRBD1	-	CAISEGTVGSGYTF	TGTGCCATCAGTGAAGGGACAGTAGGTTCTGGCTACACCTTC
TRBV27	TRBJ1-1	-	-	CASSLTGNTEAFF	TGTGCCAGCAGTCTAACAGGGAACACTGAAGCTTTCTTT
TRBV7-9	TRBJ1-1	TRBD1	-	CASNRGNTEAFF	TGTGCCAGCAACAGGGGGAACACTGAAGCTTTCTTT
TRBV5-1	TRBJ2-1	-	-	CASSTTGPTYNEQFF	TGCGCCAGCAGCACTACCGGGCCAACCTACAATGAGCAGTTCTTC
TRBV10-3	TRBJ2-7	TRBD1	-	CAISSERGPPYEQYF	TGTGCCATCAGTTCAGAGAGGGGGCCGCCCTACGAGCAGTACTTC
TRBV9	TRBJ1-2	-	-	CASSVARGSNYGYTF	TGTGCCAGCAGCGTAGCGCGGGGGTCTAACTATGGCTACACCTTC
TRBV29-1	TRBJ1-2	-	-	CSVAAEPYGYTF	TGCAGCGTTGCGGCGGAGCCTTATGGCTACACCTTC
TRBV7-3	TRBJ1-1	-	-	CASSIQGDTEAFF	TGTGCCAGCAGCATACAGGGTGACACTGAAGCTTTCTTT
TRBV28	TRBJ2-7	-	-	CASSFAPGDSYEQYF	TGTGCCAGCAGTTTTGCCCCCGGGGACTCCTACGAGCAGTACTTC
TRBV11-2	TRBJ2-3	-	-	CASSLDFGDTQYF	TGTGCCAGCAGCTTAGATTTCGGAGATACGCAGTATTTT
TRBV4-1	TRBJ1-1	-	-	CASSRGRGKSEAFF	TGCGCCAGCAGCAGGGGTCGGGGGAAATCTGAAGCTTTCTTT
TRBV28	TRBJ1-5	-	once	CASRKGGQPQHF	TGTGCCAGCCGGAAGGGGGGCCAGCCCCAGCATTTT
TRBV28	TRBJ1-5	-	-	CASIGLDSYNQPQHF	TGTGCCAGCATCGGGTTGGACAGTTACAATCAGCCCCAGCATTTT
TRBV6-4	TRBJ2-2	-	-	CASSDSFAGPGGTGELFF	TGTGCCAGCAGTGACTCGTTTGCGGGGCCCGGGGGCACCGGGGAGCTGTTTTTT
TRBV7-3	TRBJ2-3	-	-	CASSLSRDTQYF	TGTGCCAGCAGCTTATCTAGGGATACGCAGTATTTT
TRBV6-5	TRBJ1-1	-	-	CASGRREAFF	TGTGCCAGCGGACGAAGGGAAGCTTTCTTT
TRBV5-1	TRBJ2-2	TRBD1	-	CASSSPSPGTENTGELFF	TGCGCCAGCAGCTCTCCGAGCCCCGGGACAGAGAACACCGGGGAGCTGTTTTTT
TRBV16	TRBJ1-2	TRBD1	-	CASSQSPGQGDGYTF	TGTGCCAGCAGCCAATCGCCCGGACAGGGCGATGGCTACACCTTC
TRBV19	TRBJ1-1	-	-	CASSPGEANTEAFF	TGTGCCAGTAGCCCCGGGGAGGCGAACACTGAAGCTTTCTTT
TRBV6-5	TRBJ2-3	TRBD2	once	CASSLGAGGRDTQYF	TGTGCCAGCAGTCTGGGAGCGGGGGGCCGAGATACGCAGTATTTT
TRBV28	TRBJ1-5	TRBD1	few	CASSPGGPDQPQHF	TGTGCCAGCAGTCCAGGGGGCCCCGATCAGCCCCAGCATTTT
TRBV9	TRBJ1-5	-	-	CASSVVPDRQPQHF	TGTGCCAGCAGCGTAGTTCCCGACCGGCAGCCCCAGCATTTT
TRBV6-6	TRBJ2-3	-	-	CASSRLGGGDTQYF	TGTGCCAGCAGCCGCTTAGGGGGAGGGGATACGCAGTATTTT
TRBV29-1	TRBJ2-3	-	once	CSVELSGPTDTQYF	TGCAGCGTGGAACTGTCCGGACCCACAGATACGCAGTATTTT
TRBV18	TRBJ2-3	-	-	CASSWDNPTDTQYF	TGTGCCAGCTCTTGGGACAATCCCACAGATACGCAGTATTTT
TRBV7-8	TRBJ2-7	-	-	CASSLGFRASHEQYF	TGTGCCAGCAGCTTAGGATTTCGGGCTTCCCACGAGCAGTACTTC
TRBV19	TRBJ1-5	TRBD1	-	CASSIVTGTGPYSNQPQHF	TGTGCCAGTAGTATAGTGACCGGGACAGGCCCTTATAGCAATCAGCCCCAGCATTTT
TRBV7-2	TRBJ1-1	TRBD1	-	CASSRTGVRITEAFF	TGTGCCAGCAGCCGGACAGGGGTCCGGATCACTGAAGCTTTCTTT
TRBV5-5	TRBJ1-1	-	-	CASSSSGQPNTEAFF	TGTGCCAGCAGCTCATCTGGGCAGCCGAACACTGAAGCTTTCTTT
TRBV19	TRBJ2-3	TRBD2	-	CASRGLGPDTQYF	TGTGCCAGTAGAGGACTAGGTCCAGATACGCAGTATTTT
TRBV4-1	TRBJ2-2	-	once	CASSQVRRDGGELFF	TGCGCCAGCAGCCAAGTCCGGAGGGACGGCGGGGAGCTGTTTTTT
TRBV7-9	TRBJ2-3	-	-	CASSSGPDTQYF	TGTGCCAGCAGCTCGGGCCCAGATACGCAGTATTTT
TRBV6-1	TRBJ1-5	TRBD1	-	CASSEIGGSGNQPQHF	TGTGCCAGCAGTGAGATAGGGGGCAGCGGCAATCAGCCCCAGCATTTT
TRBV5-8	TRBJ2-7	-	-	CASSFSRYEQYF	TGTGCCAGCAGCTTCTCGAGGTACGAGCAGTACTTC
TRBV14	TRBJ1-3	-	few	CASSLPGRTSGNTIYF	TGTGCCAGCAGTCTCCCGGGACGGACCTCTGGAAACACCATATATTTT
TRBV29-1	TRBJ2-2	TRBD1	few	CSARTGDTGELFF	TGCAGCGCCCGGACAGGGGACACCGGGGAGCTGTTTTTT
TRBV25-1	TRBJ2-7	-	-	CASSEGTSYEQYF	TGTGCCAGCAGTGAAGGGACCTCCTACGAGCAGTACTTC
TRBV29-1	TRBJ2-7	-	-	CSTRDGTTTYEQYF	TGCAGCACAAGGGACGGTACGACAACCTACGAGCAGTACTTC